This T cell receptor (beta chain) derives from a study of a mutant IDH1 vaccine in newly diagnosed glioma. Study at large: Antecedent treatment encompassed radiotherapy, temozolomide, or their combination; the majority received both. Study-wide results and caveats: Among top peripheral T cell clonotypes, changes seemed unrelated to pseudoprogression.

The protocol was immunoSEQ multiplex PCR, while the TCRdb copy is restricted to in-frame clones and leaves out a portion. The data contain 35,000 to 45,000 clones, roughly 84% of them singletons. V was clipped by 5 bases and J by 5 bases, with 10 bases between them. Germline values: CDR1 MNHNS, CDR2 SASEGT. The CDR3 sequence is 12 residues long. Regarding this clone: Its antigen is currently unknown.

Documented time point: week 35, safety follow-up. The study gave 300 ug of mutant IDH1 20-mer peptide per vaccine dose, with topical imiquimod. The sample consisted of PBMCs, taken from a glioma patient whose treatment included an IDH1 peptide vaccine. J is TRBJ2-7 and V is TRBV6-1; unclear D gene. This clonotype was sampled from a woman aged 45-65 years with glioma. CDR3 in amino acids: CASSLDRDEQYF. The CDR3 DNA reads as TGTGCCAGCAGTTTGGACCGTGACGAGCAGTACTTC.